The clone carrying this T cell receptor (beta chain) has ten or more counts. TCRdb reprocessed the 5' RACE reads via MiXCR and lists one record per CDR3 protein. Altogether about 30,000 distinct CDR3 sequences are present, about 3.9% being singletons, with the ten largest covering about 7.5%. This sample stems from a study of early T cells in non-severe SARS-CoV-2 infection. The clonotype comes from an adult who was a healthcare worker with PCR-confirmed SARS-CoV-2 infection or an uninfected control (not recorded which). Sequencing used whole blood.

Here the CDR3 DNA reads TGTGCAAGTCGCCAACGGACTAGCGGGGGACCGCGTGATGAGCAGTTCTTC. It is translated as CASRQRTSGGPRDEQFF. V is TRBV12-2 and J is TRBJ2-1; the table's D call, TRBD2, has no DNA check behind it. TRBV12-2 is given as a pseudogene. The CDR3 sequence is 17 residues long.